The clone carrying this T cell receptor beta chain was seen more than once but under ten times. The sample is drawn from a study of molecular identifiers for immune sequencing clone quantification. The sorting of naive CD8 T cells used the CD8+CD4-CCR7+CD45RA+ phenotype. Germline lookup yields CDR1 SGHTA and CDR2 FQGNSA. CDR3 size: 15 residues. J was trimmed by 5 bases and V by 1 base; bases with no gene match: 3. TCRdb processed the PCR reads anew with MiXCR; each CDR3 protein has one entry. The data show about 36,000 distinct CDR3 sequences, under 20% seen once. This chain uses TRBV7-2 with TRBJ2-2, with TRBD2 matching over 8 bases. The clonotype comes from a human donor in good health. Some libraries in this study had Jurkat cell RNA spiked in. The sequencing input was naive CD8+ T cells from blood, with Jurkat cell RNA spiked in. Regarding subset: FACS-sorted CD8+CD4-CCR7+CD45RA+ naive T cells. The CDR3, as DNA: TGTGCCAGCAGCTTAGTCGGGGGGGGAACCGGGGAGCTGTTTTTT. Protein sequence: CASSLVGGGTGELFF.